Each of the 8 T cell receptor beta chains below was sequenced from the same sample in a study of T cell repertoires in cytomegalovirus infection. Antigens of these TCRs are unknown. TCRdb processed the reads anew with MiXCR; each CDR3 protein has one entry. The table shows some 480,000 distinct CDR3 sequences, with 33% occurring only once. This sample comprised cultured PBMCs, obtained from culture after CMV antigen stimulation. These receptors originate from a human donor in good health (CMV status not recorded). Some clones in this sample may be carry-over from other donors' samples.

This clonotype came up a few times. The chain joins TRBV19 to TRBJ2-2, with 10 bases matching TRBD2. This CDR3 spans 17 amino acids. Losses at the gene ends were 10 bases for V and 1 base for J; bases not matched to a gene: 12. In germline, CDR1 is LNHDA, CDR2 SQIVND (reference sequence). The CDR3 nucleotides are TGTGCCACAAGGGAGGGTAGCGGGAGGTTGAACACCGGGGAGCTGTTTTTT. Protein sequence: CATREGSGRLNTGELFF.

This chain connects TRBV7-2 to TRBJ1-4, with unresolved D. The germline gives CDR1 SGHTA, CDR2 FQGNSA. This CDR3 is 15 amino acids long. Trimming stripped 5 bases from V and 1 base from J, with 11 bases between. In DNA form, the CDR3 reads TGTGCCAGCAGCCCCCGGCAGCGAACTAATGAAAAACTGTTTTTT. This sequence encodes CASSPRQRTNEKLFF. Using reference TRBV7-2 and TRBJ1-4 for the parts outside the CDR3, the full variable domain is GAGVSQSPSNKVTEKGKDVELRCDPISGHTALYWYRQSLGQGLEFLIYFQGNSAPDKSGLPSDRFSAERTGGSVSTLTIQRTQQEDSAVYLCASSPRQRTNEKLFFGSGTQLSVL.

This clonotype appeared a few times. The rearrangement uses TRBV7-2 and TRBJ2-6; 8 nucleotides match TRBD1. J gave up 0 bases and V 5 bases, and 3 bases lay outside the gene matches. Per germline, CDR1 SGHTA and CDR2 FQGNSA. The CDR3 is made up of 16 amino acids. Here the CDR3 reads CASSTQGASGANVLTF. In DNA form, the CDR3 reads TGTGCCAGCAGCACTCAGGGGGCCTCTGGGGCCAACGTCCTGACTTTC.

This clonotype was seen many times. V and J are TRBV6-1 and TRBJ2-7, with 10 nucleotides matching TRBD1. Trimming cost V 7 bases and J 2 bases; bases outside gene matches: 5. Germline V gene lookup returns CDR1 MNHNS and CDR2 SASEGT. This CDR3 contains 14 residues. CDR3 coding DNA: TGTGCCAGCACCGCGGGACAGGGGCCCTACGAGCAGTACTTC. Its translation: CASTAGQGPYEQYF.

The chain has TRBV27 and TRBJ1-1; D unclear. Germline CDR1 MNHEY, CDR2 SMNVEV (reference sequence). The CDR3 has 16 residues. The germline V and J ends were trimmed by 2 bases and 6 bases, with 19 bases remaining between them. In DNA form, the CDR3 reads TGTGCCAGCAGTTTAGGGCGACTTCGCGATTCGGCTGAAGCTTTCTTT. Translation: CASSLGRLRDSAEAFF.

The genes are TRBV14 and TRBJ1-3; D is possibly TRBD1 (5 bases). The CDR3 has 17 amino acids. V shed 1 base and J shed 0 bases, with 13 bases lying between them. CDR1 SGHDN and CDR2 FVKESK come from the germline V gene. The CDR3 is CASSQVFAGTSGNTIYF. The DNA for the CDR3 is TGTGCCAGCAGCCAAGTGTTCGCAGGGACCTCTGGAAACACCATATATTTT.

This chain uses TRBV30 with TRBJ1-2; D may be TRBD1 (5 bases). Between the trimmed V and J ends, which lost 8 bases and 6 bases, there was a span of 19 bases. Per the germline V gene, CDR1 is GTSNPN and CDR2 is SVGIG (reference sequence). The CDR3 is made up of 13 amino acids. The CDR3 nucleotides are TGTGCCGGAAACCTGGGACGGTCTAATGGCTACACCTTC. Encoded protein: CAGNLGRSNGYTF. The entire variable domain, with the rest obtained from reference TRBV30 and TRBJ1-2, is as follows: SQTIHQWPATLVQPVGSPLSLECTVEGTSNPNLYWYRQAAGRGLQLLFYSVGIGQISSEVPQNLSASRPQDRQFILSSKKLLLSDSGFYLCAGNLGRSNGYTFGSGTRLTVV.

This rearrangement joins TRBV7-2 to TRBJ2-3; no clear D. V lost 5 bases, J lost 2 bases, and 14 bases lay in between. Germline CDR1 is SGHTA and CDR2 is FQGNSA. The CDR3 has 15 amino acids. The CDR3 nucleotides read TGTGCCAGCAGCGCCCGCAATGACTTCACAGATACGCAGTATTTT. Its protein product is CASSARNDFTDTQYF.